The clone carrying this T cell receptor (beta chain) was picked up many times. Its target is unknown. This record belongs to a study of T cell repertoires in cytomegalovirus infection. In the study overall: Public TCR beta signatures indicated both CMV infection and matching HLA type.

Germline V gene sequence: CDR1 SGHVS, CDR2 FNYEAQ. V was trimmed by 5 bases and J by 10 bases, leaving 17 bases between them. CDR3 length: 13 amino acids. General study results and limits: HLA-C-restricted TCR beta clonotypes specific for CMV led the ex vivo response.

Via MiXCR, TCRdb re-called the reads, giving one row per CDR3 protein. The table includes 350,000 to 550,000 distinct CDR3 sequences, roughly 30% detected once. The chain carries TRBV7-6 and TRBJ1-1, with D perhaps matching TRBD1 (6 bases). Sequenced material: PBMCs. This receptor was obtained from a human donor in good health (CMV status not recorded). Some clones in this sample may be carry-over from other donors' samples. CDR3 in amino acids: CASSLARTERAFF. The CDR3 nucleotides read TGTGCCAGCAGCCTGGCAAGGACAGAACGAGCTTTCTTT.